Given below is one T cell receptor (beta chain) in context. In its sample, this clonotype was seen many times. The antigen it recognizes is unknown. No base quality information exists; no much larger clone differs at one position. This specimen comes from a study of neurological immune-mediated disorders (dated by TCRdb to between 2018 and 2020). Notes on the research overall: Among the 34 multiple sclerosis patients, relapsing-remitting MS accounted for some 30 and secondary progressive MS accounted for 3. The cohort was made up of 60 to 75 subjects, consisting of about 15 HAM/TSP patients, approximately 35 multiple sclerosis patients and around 20 healthy controls. Peripheral blood TCR-beta repertoires from patients with HTLV-I-associated myelopathy (HAM/TSP), patients with multiple sclerosis, and healthy controls were compared in the study using UMI-based sequencing. Longitudinal samples, technical triplicates and paired sorted CD4+ and CD8+ T-cell subsets, alongside PBMC samples, were included among the approximately 110 TCR-beta libraries. Points the paper makes about the study in general: No clinical or MRI features were associated with the MS cluster, and the authors said that larger cohorts are needed. The highest TCR clonal expansion was observed in HAM/TSP patients, whereas the lowest was observed in MS patients, even when compared with healthy controls. Expanded clones from different subjects shared no identical CDR3 amino acid sequences, which suggests that TCR-beta repertoires were private in all groups. Repertoires from 18 of 34 MS patients were grouped by phylogenetic analysis into a cluster of related CDR3 sequences, suggesting a possible repertoire-level signature.

cDNA was synthesized by template-switch 5'RACE using a primer carrying a 10-nucleotide random unique molecular identifier by which each TCR transcript was tagged. Over 170 million TCR-beta sequences, covering 15-18 subjects, were produced in each sequencing run. The RNeasy kit was used for extraction of total RNA. TCR-beta VDJ regions were amplified with primers for the TCR constant region and the 5'RACE anchor, using the KAPA Real-time Library Amplification kit. Sample indexes and Illumina adaptors were added in a first PCR, after which library yield was increased in a second PCR. After Ampure bead purification, the roughly 650 bp TCR product was size-selected on a 2% E-gel SizeSelection system. Library quality was checked on a Bioanalyzer, concentration was measured with Qubit, and libraries were quantified with the Kapa Library Quantification kit before pooling. An Illumina HiSeq 2500 was used to sequence the libraries paired-end at 2 x 150 bp. To increase sequence diversity, roughly 24-31% phiX was spiked into each library pool. Turning to the authors' computational methods: Quality-filtered reads were processed with the UMI-based MiGEC pipeline, which removed over 75% of raw TCR sequences during error correction. VDJ genes were aligned to IMGT germline references, and clonotypes were defined by unique CDR3 amino acid sequence plus V-J genes. Clonal expansion, Shannon diversity and CDR3 relatedness were evaluated with VDJtools (CalcPairwiseDistances, ClusterSamples), while phylogenetic trees were built in CLCbio workbench. Expanded clones were defined as having at least 8 unique UMIs, based on coefficient-of-variation modelling across technical triplicates. The public reads were reprocessed in TCRdb via fastp at Q25 and MiXCR, keeping in-frame beta chains. Rows are combined by CDR3 protein, so each entry shows the most common genes and DNA. TCRdb, not the authors, supplied the V and J calls. The sample data list 55,000 to 65,000 distinct CDR3 sequences, and 3% to 4% of these were observed just once. 2.2% of the sample belongs to the ten largest clones.

Trimming takes 11 bases off V and 6 bases off J; junction bases not matched to a gene: 10. Per the germline V gene, SGHTA is the CDR1 and FQGNSA is the CDR2. From the cysteine up to the phenylalanine, the CDR3 has a length of 13 residues. Only CDR3 DNA is held: 39 bases, read in frame from base 1. Libraries from unsorted PBMCs were made from 2 million PBMCs kept in RNAlater at -80 degrees C until RNA extraction. Multiple sclerosis patients were enrolled in a US clinical protocol evaluating disease progression by magnetic resonance imaging. Peripheral blood was subjected to Ficoll-Hypaque density gradient centrifugation to isolate PBMCs, which were then cryopreserved in liquid nitrogen.

The V gene is TRBV7-2 and the J gene is TRBJ2-1; 7 bases in between match TRBD2. The clonotype originates from a woman aged 45 to 65 with multiple sclerosis. The sample comprised PBMCs. The bases are TGTGCCGCGGGGGAAGCATACATCAATGAGCAGTTCTTC. It specifies CAAGEAYINEQFF. The reference TRBV7-2 and TRBJ2-1 proteins fill in what lies around the CDR3, so the full variable domain reads GAGVSQSPSNKVTEKGKDVELRCDPISGHTALYWYRQSLGQGLEFLIYFQGNSAPDKSGLPSDRFSAERTGGSVSTLTIQRTQQEDSAVYLCAAGEAYINEQFFGPGTRLTVL.